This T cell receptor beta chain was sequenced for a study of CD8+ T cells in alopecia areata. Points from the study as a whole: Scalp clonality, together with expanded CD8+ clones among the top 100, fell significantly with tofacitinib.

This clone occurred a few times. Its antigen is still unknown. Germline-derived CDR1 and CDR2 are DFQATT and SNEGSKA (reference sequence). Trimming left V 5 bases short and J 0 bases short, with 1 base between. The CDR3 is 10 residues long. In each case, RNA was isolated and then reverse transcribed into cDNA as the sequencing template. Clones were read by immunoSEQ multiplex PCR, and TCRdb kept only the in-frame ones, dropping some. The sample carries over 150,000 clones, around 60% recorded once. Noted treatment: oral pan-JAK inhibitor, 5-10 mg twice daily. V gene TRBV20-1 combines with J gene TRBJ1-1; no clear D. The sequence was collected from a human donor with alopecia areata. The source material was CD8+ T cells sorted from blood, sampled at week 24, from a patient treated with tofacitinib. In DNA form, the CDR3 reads TGCAGTGCTCTGAACACTGAAGCTTTCTTT. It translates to CSALNTEAFF.